Below are 21 T cell receptor beta chains sequenced from a single sample in a study of technical replicates of blood from a handful of donors. Sequencing was performed with immunoSEQ multiplex PCR; in TCRdb, only in-frame clones are kept and a portion is missing. The sample has about 74,000 clones, over 90% seen once. The specimen sequenced was T cells isolated from PBMCs. The source is a human donor in good health.

This clone was seen a single time. The V gene is TRBV7-8, the J gene TRBJ2-3; 8 positions match TRBD2. V lost 5 bases to trimming and J lost 0 bases; unmatched junction nucleotides: 19. Germline V gene data show CDR1 as SGHVS and CDR2 as FQNEAQ. The CDR3 spans 20 residues. The CDR3: CASSPGIQFKRETSTDTQYF. CDR3 nucleotides: TGTGCCAGCAGCCCCGGCATACAGTTCAAGCGGGAGACAAGCACAGATACGCAGTATTTT.

CDR3 residues: CASSSIAREGLTDTQYF. The CDR3 nucleotides are TGTGCCAGCAGCTCGATAGCGCGGGAGGGCTTAACAGATACGCAGTATTTT. The chain employs TRBV7-6 and TRBJ2-3, with 9 nucleotides matching TRBD2. The ends lost 4 bases at V and 3 bases at J; junction bases unmatched: 11. CDR3 length: 17 amino acids. The germline V gene encodes CDR1 SGHVS and CDR2 FNYEAQ. Full variable domain (rest looked up from reference TRBV7-6 and TRBJ2-3): GAGVSQSPRYKVTKRGQDVALRCDPISGHVSLYWYRQALGQGPEFLTYFNYEAQQDKSGLPNDRFSAERPEGSISTLTIQRTEQRDSAMYRCASSSIAREGLTDTQYFGPGTRLTVL.

V usage is TRBV27 and J usage is TRBJ2-5; TRBD1 matches at 7 bases. This CDR3 contains 15 residues. The V and J ends lost 5 bases and 3 bases, in that order; junction bases with no gene match: 9. The germline CDR1 and CDR2 sequences are MNHEY and SMNVEV (reference sequence). The CDR3 region is CASSPWDSRKETQYF. The CDR3 coding sequence is TGTGCCAGCAGTCCGTGGGACAGTCGGAAAGAGACCCAGTACTTC.

V is TRBV2 and J is TRBJ1-1, with TRBD1 identical over 11 bases. The germline V gene encodes CDR1 SNHLY and CDR2 FYNNEI. There are 15 residues in the CDR3. Trimming took 5 bases from V and 5 from J; bases not matched to a gene: 7. CDR3 in amino acids: CASSLGTGGVTEAFF. For the CDR3, the DNA is TGTGCCAGCAGTCTGGGGACAGGGGGAGTAACTGAAGCTTTCTTT.

V gene TRBV30 combines with J gene TRBJ1-3; D gene uncertain. The CDR3 is 13 residues long. CDR1 is GTSNPN, CDR2 SVGIG, per germline (reference sequence). Deletions cut 1 base from V and 7 bases from J, with 11 bases between. The CDR3 sequence: CAWSAGNQNTIYF. The CDR3 DNA follows: TGTGCCTGGAGTGCGGGAAATCAGAACACCATATATTTT.

There are a few counts of this clone. The chain combines TRBV2 with TRBJ2-7; weak D call: TRBD2 (6 bases). Germline V gene lookup returns CDR1 SNHLY and CDR2 FYNNEI. This CDR3 comprises 15 residues. Between the trimmed V and J ends, which lost 4 bases and 3 bases, there was a span of 16 bases. The CDR3 DNA reads as TGTGCCAGCAGTGGTGGTAGCGGCAGATACTACGAGCAGTACTTC. Encoded protein: CASSGGSGRYYEQYF.

This clone has a single count. J is TRBJ2-5 and V is TRBV5-1; TRBD2 matches 10 bases. This CDR3 contains 17 residues. V was clipped by 0 bases and J by 1 base; unmatched bases: 6. Germline values: CDR1 SGHRS, CDR2 YFSETQ. The CDR3 spells CASSLEAGGPAQETQYF. The CDR3 DNA reads TGCGCCAGCAGCTTGGAAGCGGGAGGGCCCGCCCAAGAGACCCAGTACTTC.

The rearrangement joins TRBV6-5 to TRBJ2-7; 7 nucleotides agree with TRBD1. This CDR3 is 13 amino acids long. Germline loops: CDR1 MNHEY, CDR2 SVGAGI. The ends lost 6 bases at V and 4 bases at J; junction bases unmatched: 6. CDR3 loop: CASSRDSPYEQYF. CDR3 sequence (DNA): TGTGCCAGCAGCCGGGACAGCCCGTACGAGCAGTACTTC.

The V call is TRBV19, the J call TRBJ2-1; maybe TRBD1 (7 bases). CDR3 size: 14 residues. Trimming left V 0 bases short and J 9 bases short, with 12 bases between. Germline-derived CDR1 and CDR2 are LNHDA and SQIVND (reference sequence). This chain's CDR3 is CASSIDQGGREQFF. The CDR3 DNA is TGTGCCAGTAGTATAGATCAGGGGGGCCGTGAGCAGTTCTTC.

The gene calls are TRBV28 and TRBJ2-7, with 8 bases identical to TRBD2. Unmatched junction bases numbered 11, after V lost 8 bases and J lost 2 bases. The CDR3 covers 15 residues. Per germline, CDR1 MDHEN and CDR2 SYDVKM. The CDR3 DNA reads as TGTGCCAGCGACCCCGGGGGGGGAGGGACCTACGAGCAGTACTTC. This codes for CASDPGGGGTYEQYF.

The rearrangement joins TRBV5-1 to TRBJ2-1; 8 nucleotides agree with TRBD1. The ends lost 4 bases at V and 4 bases at J; junction bases unmatched: 7. CDR3 length equals 15 residues. Germline CDR1 is SGHRS and CDR2 is YFSETQ. The CDR3 reads CASSPDRGAYNEQFF. CDR3 in DNA: TGCGCCAGCAGCCCCGACAGGGGTGCATACAATGAGCAGTTCTTC.

The chain uses TRBV7-8 and TRBJ1-1; D is possibly TRBD1 (5 bases). Germline V lookup: CDR1 SGHVS, CDR2 FQNEAQ. The CDR3 sequence is 15 residues long. V gave up 5 bases and J gave up 4 bases, with 17 bases separating them. CDR3 sequence reads: CASSVTGQMGTEAFF. CDR3 bases: TGTGCCAGCAGCGTAACAGGTCAAATGGGCACTGAAGCTTTCTTT.

The V gene is TRBV7-9, the J gene TRBJ2-7; 10 bases are shared with TRBD1. This CDR3 has 13 amino acids. J lost 7 bases, V lost 4 bases, and 4 bases had no gene match. The germline V gene has CDR1 SEHNR and CDR2 FQNEAQ (reference sequence). CDR3: CASSWDRGWEQYF. The DNA of the CDR3 is TGTGCCAGCAGCTGGGACAGGGGATGGGAGCAGTACTTC.

V is TRBV11-3 and J is TRBJ1-6; 10 positions match TRBD1. CDR1 and CDR2 from the germline V gene are SGHNT and YENEEA. The V segment lost 5 bases and the J segment 9 bases; nucleotides outside the gene matches: 7. This CDR3 is 15 amino acids long. The CDR3: CASSEQTGGFSPLHF. Written as DNA, the CDR3 is TGTGCCAGCAGCGAGCAGACAGGGGGCTTTTCACCCCTCCACTTT.

The chain couples TRBV7-9 to TRBJ1-4; D might be TRBD1 (5 bases). The length of the CDR3 is 16 residues. Germline lookup yields CDR1 SEHNR and CDR2 FQNEAQ (reference sequence). The V end lost 2 bases, the J end lost 4 bases, and 14 bases lay between the germline ends. The chain's CDR3 is CASSLSSAGYNEKLFF. In nucleotides, the CDR3 is TGTGCCAGCAGCTTATCTTCGGCAGGGTATAATGAAAAACTGTTTTTT.

The chain joins TRBV7-9 to TRBJ1-5; 8 bases are a match to TRBD1. Germline values: CDR1 SEHNR, CDR2 FQNEAQ (reference sequence). V was pared by 0 bases and J by 3 bases, with 7 bases of the junction left unmatched. The CDR3 runs to 17 residues. CDR3: CASSLAAGTGFNQPQHF. In DNA, the CDR3 is TGTGCCAGCAGCTTAGCCGCCGGGACAGGATTCAATCAGCCCCAGCATTTT.

The V and J genes are TRBV6-5 and TRBJ2-3, with 10 bases matching TRBD2. V gave up 2 bases and J gave up 6 bases; unmatched junction bases: 5. The CDR3 spans 15 residues. CDR1 MNHEY and CDR2 SVGAGI come from the germline V gene. DNA of the CDR3: TGTGCCAGCAGTTACGATCTAGCGGGAGTCGATACGCAGTATTTT. Translated: CASSYDLAGVDTQYF.

The rearrangement links TRBV29-1 to TRBJ1-1; TRBD1 aligns across 7 bases. The J segment lost 6 bases and the V segment lost 2 bases, leaving 6 bases of the junction unmatched. The length of the CDR3 is 13 residues. The germline V gene encodes CDR1 SQVTM and CDR2 ANQGSEA. Here the CDR3 DNA reads TGCAGCGTTGAACCGACAGGGAGCCCTGAAGCTTTCTTT. This sequence encodes CSVEPTGSPEAFF.

This chain uses TRBV7-9 with TRBJ1-2, with D hard to call. Germline assignment: CDR1 SEHNR and CDR2 FQNEAQ (reference sequence). The V end was cut by 1 base, the J end by 4 bases, with 10 bases between. This CDR3 spans 14 amino acids. The CDR3 here is CASSLDVSTYGYTF. CDR3 sequence (DNA): TGTGCCAGCAGCTTAGATGTCAGTACCTATGGCTACACCTTC.

This chain joins TRBV28 and TRBJ2-5; 13 nucleotides match TRBD2. With 5 bases clipped from V and 0 bases from J, the junction kept 18 bases outside the gene matches. CDR3 length: 21 residues. CDR1 and CDR2 (germline): MDHEN, SYDVKM. The CDR3 loop reads CASSKGGWGLAGSGYQETQYF. The CDR3 coding sequence is TGTGCCAGCAGTAAGGGGGGGTGGGGACTAGCGGGATCGGGGTACCAAGAGACCCAGTACTTC.

This clone has just a few counts. CDR3 in DNA: TGTGCCAGCAGTCGACCCGCCGGGCAGCCCCAGCATTTT. Protein: CASSRPAGQPQHF. This chain uses TRBV28 with TRBJ1-5, with D unclear. CDR1 is MDHEN, CDR2 SYDVKM, per germline. Trimming took off 5 bases at V and 7 bases at J, with 12 bases between the two ends. The CDR3 totals 13 residues.